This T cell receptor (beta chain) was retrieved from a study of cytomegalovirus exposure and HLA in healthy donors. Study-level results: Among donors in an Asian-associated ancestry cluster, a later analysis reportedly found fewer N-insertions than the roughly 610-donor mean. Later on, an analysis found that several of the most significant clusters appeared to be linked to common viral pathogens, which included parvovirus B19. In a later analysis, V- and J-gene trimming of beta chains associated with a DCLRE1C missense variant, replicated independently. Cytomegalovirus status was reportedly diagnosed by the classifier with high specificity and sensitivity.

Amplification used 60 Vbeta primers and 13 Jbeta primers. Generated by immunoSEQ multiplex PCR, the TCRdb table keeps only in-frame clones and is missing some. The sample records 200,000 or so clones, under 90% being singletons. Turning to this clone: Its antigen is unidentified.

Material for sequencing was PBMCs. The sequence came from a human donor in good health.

The DNA for the CDR3 is TGTGCCAGCAGTTTATCTGGGACAGATTTCTATGGCTACACCTTC. It yields the protein CASSLSGTDFYGYTF. V usage is TRBV27 and J usage is TRBJ1-2; 7 nucleotides match TRBD1. The V gene's germline CDR1 is MNHEY and CDR2 SMNVEV (reference sequence). This CDR3 spans 15 amino acids. With 0 bases clipped from V and 4 bases from J, the junction kept 5 bases outside the gene matches.